This T cell receptor beta chain is from a study of graft-versus-host responses after intestinal transplantation. Findings of the study overall: Peak circulating GvH clone levels were associated with early post-transplant HvG declines. Recipient-marrow GvH clones were detected, some having first appeared in ileum or blood.

TCRdb's table, derived via immunoSEQ multiplex PCR, lists solely in-frame clones and lacks some. The sample has some 110,000 clones; just under 95% are singletons. The CDR3 covers 21 residues. V gave up 1 base and J gave up 2 bases, with 30 bases separating them. From germline, CDR1 is SGHRS and CDR2 YFSETQ. In regard to this clone: The antigen remains unidentified.

This chain uses TRBV5-1 with TRBJ1-1; no clear D gene. Sequenced here: unstimulated CD8+ T cells sorted from spleen or lymph node cells, sampled before transplant. The receptor's source is a human donor who was the organ donor for an intestinal transplant. The CDR3 reads CASSLFTGRLSDTQLNTEAFF. CDR3 coding DNA: TGCGCCAGCAGCTTGTTTACGGGCAGGTTAAGCGACACTCAACTTAACACTGAAGCTTTCTTT.